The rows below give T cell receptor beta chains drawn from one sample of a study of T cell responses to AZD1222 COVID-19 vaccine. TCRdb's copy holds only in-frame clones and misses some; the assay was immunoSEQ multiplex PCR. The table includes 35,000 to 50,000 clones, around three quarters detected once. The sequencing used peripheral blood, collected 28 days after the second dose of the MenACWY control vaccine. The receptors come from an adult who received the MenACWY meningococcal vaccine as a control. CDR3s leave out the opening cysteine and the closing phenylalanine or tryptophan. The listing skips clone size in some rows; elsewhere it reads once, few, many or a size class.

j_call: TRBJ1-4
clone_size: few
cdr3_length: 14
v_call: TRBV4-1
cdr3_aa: ASSQQSTTTNEKLF

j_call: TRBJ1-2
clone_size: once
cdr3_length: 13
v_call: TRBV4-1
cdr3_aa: ASSQDLAGRYGYT

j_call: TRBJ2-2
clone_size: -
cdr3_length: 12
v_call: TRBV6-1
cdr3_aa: ASSDATGTGELF

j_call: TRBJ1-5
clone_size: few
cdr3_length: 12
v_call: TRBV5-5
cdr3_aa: ASSLPGANQPQH

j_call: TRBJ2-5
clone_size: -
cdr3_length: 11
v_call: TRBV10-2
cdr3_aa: ASSDSGKETQY

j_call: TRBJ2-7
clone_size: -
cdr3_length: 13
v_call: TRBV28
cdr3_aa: ASSPVAGRTYEQY

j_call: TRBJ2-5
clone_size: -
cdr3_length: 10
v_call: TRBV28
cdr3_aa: ASSARVVAAD

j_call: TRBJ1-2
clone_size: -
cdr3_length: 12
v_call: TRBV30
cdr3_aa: AWARSNRRGGYT

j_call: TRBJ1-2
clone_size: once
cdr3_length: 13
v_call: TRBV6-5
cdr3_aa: ASTPEGWGYYGYT

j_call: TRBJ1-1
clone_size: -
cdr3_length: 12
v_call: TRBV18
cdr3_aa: ASSPDGWNTEAF

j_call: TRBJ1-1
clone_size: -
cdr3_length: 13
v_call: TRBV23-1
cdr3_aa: ASSPDRGRRTEAF

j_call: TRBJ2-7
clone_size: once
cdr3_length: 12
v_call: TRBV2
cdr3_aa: ASSYEQGPYEQY

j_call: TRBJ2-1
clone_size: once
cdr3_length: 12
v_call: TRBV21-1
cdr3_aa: ASTRDSSGDEQF